This T cell receptor (beta chain) derives from a study of T-cell reconstitution after alpha-beta-depleted transplantation in children. This clonotype has a handful of counts. The CDR3 covers 16 residues. The ends lost 5 bases at V and 2 bases at J; junction bases unmatched: 11. Germline CDR1 SEHNR, CDR2 FQNEAQ (reference sequence). Unique molecular identifiers were incorporated when the TCRbeta library was constructed. TCRdb redid the calling of the PCR reads with MiXCR, one entry per CDR3 protein. This table holds about 610,000 distinct CDR3 sequences, 10% to 13% found once. J is TRBJ2-7 and V is TRBV7-9; 8 bases match TRBD2. The sample here was PBMCs from the stem cell graft donor, taken from the stem cell graft. The receptor's source is a human donor who donated a stem cell graft to a child with acute myeloid leukemia. CDR3 region: CASSQPGTSGTYEQYF. CDR3 coding DNA: TGTGCCAGCAGCCAACCAGGGACTAGTGGGACCTACGAGCAGTACTTC.